This is a list of T cell receptor beta chains from one sample in a study of blood T cell repertoires in COVID-19. Here immunoSEQ multiplex PCR was the method, and the copy in TCRdb shows in-frame clones only, minus some. The table shows just over 350,000 clones, with 86% occurring only once. The sequencing sample was made of peripheral blood. The receptors derive from a woman aged 60 to 75 with COVID-19, enrolled during active disease. CDR3s include the opening cysteine and the closing phenylalanine or tryptophan. D genes are given only for firm matches. A row's size may be missing; if present it is once, few, many or a size class.

J gene | V gene | clone size | D gene | CDR3 protein | CDR3 DNA
TRBJ1-4 | TRBV28 | NA | NA | CASRHGLPDKLGGNEKLFF | TGTGCCAGCCGACACGGATTACCGGACAAGTTGGGAGGGAATGAAAAACTGTTTTTT
TRBJ1-1 | TRBV6-5 | NA | NA | CASSPLGGAPEAFF | TGTGCCAGCAGCCCCCTCGGGGGGGCGCCTGAAGCTTTCTTT
TRBJ2-5 | TRBV5-1 | NA | TRBD2 | CASSSGLAGSTQETQYF | TGCGCCAGCAGCTCGGGACTAGCGGGCTCAACCCAAGAGACCCAGTACTTC
TRBJ2-7 | TRBV7-2 | NA | TRBD1 | CASSVRQGWYEQYF | TGTGCCAGCAGCGTCCGACAGGGTTGGTACGAGCAGTACTTC
TRBJ2-7 | TRBV2 | NA | TRBD2 | CASAATSGGILEQYF | TGTGCCAGCGCTGCGACTAGCGGGGGGATCTTAGAGCAGTACTTC
TRBJ1-5 | TRBV19 | few | NA | CASSIDGAEYSNQPQHF | TGTGCCAGTAGTATAGATGGAGCAGAATATAGCAATCAGCCCCAGCATTTT
TRBJ1-3 | TRBV30 | once | NA | CAWSVHQGNTIYF | TGTGCCTGGAGTGTACACCAGGGGAACACCATATATTTT
TRBJ2-7 | TRBV7-2 | once | TRBD2 | CASSPTSGVYEQYF | TGTGCCAGCAGCCCGACTAGCGGGGTCTACGAGCAGTACTTC
TRBJ1-2 | TRBV19 | NA | NA | CASSISGNYGYTF | TGTGCCAGTAGTATTAGCGGGAACTATGGCTACACCTTC
TRBJ2-1 | TRBV5-8 | NA | TRBD1 | CASSFRDRVNNEQFF | TGTGCCAGCAGCTTCCGGGACAGGGTTAACAATGAGCAGTTCTTC
TRBJ2-3 | TRBV11-2 | NA | NA | CASSSGDGNTDTQYF | TGTGCCAGCAGCTCAGGGGACGGCAACACAGATACGCAGTATTTT
TRBJ2-3 | TRBV2 | NA | NA | CASSSGGTDTQYF | TGTGCCAGCAGTTCGGGAGGCACAGATACGCAGTATTTT
TRBJ1-1 | TRBV21-1 | NA | NA | CASSSAPTGRGERLTTEAFF | TGTGCCAGCAGCTCGGCTCCCACAGGGAGGGGGGAAAGGTTGACCACTGAAGCTTTCTTT
TRBJ1-3 | TRBV9 | few | NA | CASSVDGGSLGTIYF | TGTGCCAGCAGCGTAGACGGGGGATCCCTCGGCACCATATATTTT
TRBJ2-2 | TRBV9 | NA | TRBD2 | CASSVDTSGGGTGELFF | TGTGCCAGCAGCGTAGATACTAGCGGGGGTGGTACCGGGGAGCTGTTTTTT
TRBJ2-2 | TRBV5-6 | NA | NA | CASSWVGPEYFTGELFF | TGTGCCAGCAGCTGGGTGGGGCCGGAGTATTTCACCGGGGAGCTGTTTTTT
TRBJ2-7 | TRBV18 | NA | TRBD2 | CASSPGGASYEQYF | TGTGCCAGCTCACCCGGGGGGGCATCCTACGAGCAGTACTTC